The next 6 T cell receptor beta chains were all read from a single sample in a study of OX40 agonist ivuxolimab in advanced cancers. Data came from immunoSEQ multiplex PCR; TCRdb stores just in-frame clones and leaves some out. This table has approximately 100,000 clones, approximately 90% appearing once. The sample was CD4+ or CD8+ T cells sorted from blood, taken in a trial of the OX40 agonist ivuxolimab. These receptors all come from an adult with an advanced solid tumor such as melanoma, head and neck, liver or kidney cancer.

A remark on this clone: The same CDR3 is also encoded by other DNA sequences in this sample. The chain recombines TRBV5-4 with TRBJ2-7; D uncertain. CDR3 size: 12 residues. Germline V lookup: CDR1 SGHNT, CDR2 YYREEE (reference sequence). Trimming took off 4 bases at V and 1 base at J, with 6 bases between the two ends. The CDR3 region has the DNA TGTGCCAGCAGCCAGAATTCCTACGAGCAGTACTTC. As protein: CASSQNSYEQYF.

The chain is built from TRBV7-2 and TRBJ2-7, with D perhaps matching TRBD1 (6 bases). This CDR3 contains 13 residues. The germline gives CDR1 SGHTA, CDR2 FQGNSA. V was shortened by 3 bases and J by 0 bases, with 6 bases between the two germline ends. The CDR3 loop is CASSLDSSYEQYF. DNA of the CDR3: TGTGCCAGCAGCTTGGACAGCTCCTACGAGCAGTACTTC. Looking up the rest from reference TRBV7-2 and TRBJ2-7 gives the full variable domain: GAGVSQSPSNKVTEKGKDVELRCDPISGHTALYWYRQSLGQGLEFLIYFQGNSAPDKSGLPSDRFSAERTGGSVSTLTIQRTQQEDSAVYLCASSLDSSYEQYFGPGTRLTVT.

This chain joins TRBV7-9 and TRBJ2-7; D might be TRBD1 (5 bases). V lost 3 bases, J lost 4 bases, and 10 bases lay in between. Germline V CDR1 and CDR2: SEHNR, FQNEAQ (reference sequence). CDR3 length: 13 amino acids. The CDR3 region has the DNA TGTGCCAGCAGCTTGGCAGGGTCTTACGAGCAGTACTTC. Amino acids: CASSLAGSYEQYF. Drawing the rest from reference TRBV7-9 and TRBJ2-7, the complete variable domain is DTGVSQNPRHKITKRGQNVTFRCDPISEHNRLYWYRQTLGQGPEFLTYFQNEAQLEKSRLLSDRFSAERPKGSFSTLEIQRTEQGDSAMYLCASSLAGSYEQYFGPGTRLTVT.

This rearrangement joins TRBV2 to TRBJ2-5; D possibly matches TRBD1 or TRBD2 (5 bases each). The V end lost 5 bases, the J end lost 1 base, and 8 bases lay between the germline ends. CDR1 and CDR2 from the germline V gene are SNHLY and FYNNEI. This CDR3 is built from 13 residues. CDR3 nucleotide sequence: TGTGCCAGCAGTCGGGACCTCCAAGAGACCCAGTACTTC. Its translation is CASSRDLQETQYF.

This chain uses TRBV27 with TRBJ2-7; D unclear. The V gene lost 8 bases and the J gene lost 0 bases, with 11 bases spanning the gap. From germline, CDR1 is MNHEY and CDR2 SMNVEV (reference sequence). The CDR3 runs to 13 residues. Here the CDR3 DNA reads TGTGCCAGCTCCCCCCACCACTCCTACGAGCAGTACTTC. This translates into CASSPHHSYEQYF.

This chain links TRBV27 with TRBJ2-3; D not certain. V dropped 3 bases and J dropped 1 base, with 5 bases sitting between them. In germline, CDR1 is MNHEY, CDR2 SMNVEV (reference sequence). The CDR3 runs 13 residues. CDR3 protein: CASSLFGTDTQYF. The CDR3 region has the DNA TGTGCCAGCAGTTTGTTTGGCACAGATACGCAGTATTTT.